This TCR beta chain was profiled in a study of PD-L1 blockade in urothelial cancer. The CDR3 runs 16 residues. The germline gives CDR1 LNHNV, CDR2 YYDKDF (reference sequence). The J segment lost 8 bases and the V segment lost 0 bases, leaving 12 bases of the junction unmatched. Synthetic TCR analog templates were spiked into each PCR. The repertoire was sequenced with immunoSEQ multiplex PCR; TCRdb's copy has only in-frame clones and lacks some. Here the sample spans tens of thousands of clones, approximately 78% being singletons. The chain recombines TRBV15 with TRBJ2-5; 7 bases align to TRBD1. The sequencing here drew on PBMCs, taken around atezolizumab (anti-PD-L1) treatment. The sequence came from a man in his 70s with urothelial cancer. The DNA for the CDR3 is TGTGCCACCAGCAGAGATAGAGGACAGGTGTCTCAAACCCAGTACTTC. The encoded protein is CATSRDRGQVSQTQYF.